Sequencing of this T cell receptor (beta chain) was carried out in a study of regulatory T cells in long-lasting Graves disease (dated by TCRdb to about 2021). About the full investigation: Newly diagnosed Graves' disease patients had taken antithyroid drugs for less than 3 months. Peripheral blood TCR sequencing and RNA sequencing compared persistent Graves' disease patients with newly diagnosed Graves' disease patients. The study took place in China and was registered as a clinical trial. A total of about 33 samples underwent TCR sequencing, from roughly 13 patients with persistent Graves' disease and some 20 patients with newly diagnosed Graves' disease. Results and caveats for the whole study, not just this receptor: Only the TCR beta chain was sequenced and analyzed. Persistent patients shared more public clonotypes among themselves (around 2,500) than newly diagnosed patients did (roughly 910). Preferential use of TRBV28, TRBJ1-2 and TRBJ2-5 was observed in persistent disease, whereas TRBV20-1 and TRBJ2-1 were favored in newly diagnosed disease. Only peripheral blood was studied, because thyroid tissue, the primary lesion, was inaccessible. The authors noted that the small sample size was a limitation that may lower accuracy. Persistent Graves' disease patients showed lower TCR Shannon entropy and fewer highly expanded clones than newly diagnosed patients, suggesting clonal expansion.

Read against the paper, the sample's time point label means: newly diagnosed GD, antithyroid drugs for less than 3 months. For both TCR sequencing and RNA sequencing, RNA was extracted from PBMCs using TRIzol. The diagnosis of Graves' disease followed American Thyroid Association guidelines. Patients for the study were recruited at an endocrinology department in Xi'an, China. From each patient, about 9.7 milliliters of peripheral blood was collected into an EDTA anticoagulant tube. Ficoll Paque Plus density gradient separation was used to isolate PBMCs, and no additional T cell sorting was done. An Agilent 2100 Bioanalyzer and agarose gel were used to assess RNA quality, and a NanoDrop 2000 was used to measure RNA concentration. Library preparation used multiplex PCR. The data were produced on an Illumina HiSeq 4000. TCR beta libraries were built with iRepertoire HTBI primers and Arm-PCR amplification of CDR3 regions. Gel purification was performed on PCR products prior to sequencing. In the source study's methods: Across samples, 62 TRBV and 13 to 15 TRBJ segments were identified and used for gene usage analysis of CDR3 amino acid clonotypes. Filtered high-quality paired reads were merged into contigs using COPE and FqMerger. Contigs were aligned with BLAST to IMGT TRBV, TRBD and TRBJ reference genes, and CDR3 was defined per IMGT. Highly expanded clones were defined as clonotypes with a frequency above 0.1%. Repertoire diversity was measured by Shannon entropy, and V-J evenness by the Gini coefficient. A clonotype was considered public if more than one individual shared it. TCRdb reprocessing: public reads trimmed at Q25 with fastp, clones called with MiXCR, in-frame beta chains kept. For every CDR3 protein sequence, its rows merge into one entry that carries the most common genes and DNA. Clone size and V and J calls follow TCRdb, not the original study. This sample gives hundreds of thousands of distinct CDR3 sequences in total; 15% to 20% of them show up just once. The ten top clones hold about 17% of the sample.

The CDR3 runs 16 residues from the cysteine to the phenylalanine. Only the CDR3 region is kept as DNA, spanning 48 bases read in frame from base 1. The germline V gene gives CDR1 as SNHLY and CDR2 as FYNNEI. A word on this clonotype: The antigen it recognizes is unknown. A much larger clone lies a single base off, so this may be a read error.

Another study also made use of these data, one on T cells in Graves' hyperthyroidism and ophthalmopathy. That second report states: Stable Graves' hyperthyroidism was defined as the absence of progression to ophthalmopathy over 18 months of follow-up. Hyperthyroidism patients were newly diagnosed, had a disease duration of under 2 months, and were aged 18 to 65 years. Patients with uncontrolled infections, other autoimmune diseases, pregnancy or lactation were excluded. Diagnoses were established on the basis of clinical symptoms, serum thyroxine and TRAb, thyroid ultrasound, and orbital computed tomography. For the first round of RT-PCR on the TCR CDR3, the HTBI primer set was used together with the Qiagen OneStep RT-PCR kit. Most expanded thyroid clonotypes (frequency above 0.001) were also found in blood, which suggests that blood repertoires may mirror thyroid immune responses. A 13 V-J signature model separated ophthalmopathy from stable hyperthyroidism, with around 91% sensitivity and roughly 84% specificity in cross-validation and 80%/75% in testing. In validation, the model predicted progression to ophthalmopathy a median of around six months before onset, with about 70% sensitivity and roughly 79% specificity. To identify TCR V-J signatures that set the groups apart, the researchers used a discovery cohort of more than 95 patients, made up of 43 with Graves' ophthalmopathy and 57 with stable Graves' hyperthyroidism. An independent validation cohort of fewer than 20 hyperthyroidism patients and 15 or so patients who later progressed to ophthalmopathy tested prospective prediction of ophthalmopathy. For training and testing, the 95 to 100 patients in the discovery cohort were randomly divided in a 7:3 ratio. In addition, the study compared T-cell repertoires in thyroid tissue and in blood from roughly 6 Graves' hyperthyroidism patients. After blood sampling, hyperthyroidism patients were treated with methimazole at a starting dose of 30 mg daily, and ophthalmopathy patients were treated with high-dose intravenous methylprednisolone. Libraries were constructed in a second round of multiplex PCR, after which size selection and purification were carried out. Paired-end sequencing of the libraries was performed with 100 bp reads on an Illumina HiSeq2000. Raw data were processed with SOAPnuke, discarding reads with adapters, uncalled bases, mean Phred below 15, or no exact constant-primer or identifier match. COPE v1.2.5 was used to merge high-quality paired reads, and clonotypes were defined as unique nucleotide sequences. MiTCR v1.1 was used to align clonotypes to the IMGT TRBV, TRBD and TRBJ reference segments. The analysis was restricted to V-J combinations with a frequency above 0.0001, which together covered just over 99% of the repertoires. A TCS score was defined as the ratio between F50 (clonal expansion) and ExV (chaos), using BLOSUM62-based TCRdist between CDR3 peptides within each V-J. Welch's t-statistics and random forest reduced approximately 520 V-J features to roughly 13, which were used in a naive Bayes classifier (R e1071). No statistical method was used to fix the sample size in advance, and group allocation was not hidden from the investigators. The paper reports TCR Vbeta CDR3 sequencing of about 140 peripheral blood samples: approximately 41 ophthalmopathy, 70 to 85 hyperthyroidism and around 17 progressor patients.

The TCR was taken from a woman under 40 with Graves disease. Donor details come from another sample of the same person, matched by shared clones. The chain links TRBV2 with TRBJ2-7, with TRBD2 matching 9 junction bases. Sequenced here: peripheral blood mononuclear cells (PBMCs), sampled at new diagnosis, from a patient treated with antithyroid drugs. The DNA sequence is as follows: TGTGCCAGCAGATCCCTCCGGACTAGCGAACCCTACGACCAGTACTTC. This sequence encodes CASRSLRTSEPYDQYF.